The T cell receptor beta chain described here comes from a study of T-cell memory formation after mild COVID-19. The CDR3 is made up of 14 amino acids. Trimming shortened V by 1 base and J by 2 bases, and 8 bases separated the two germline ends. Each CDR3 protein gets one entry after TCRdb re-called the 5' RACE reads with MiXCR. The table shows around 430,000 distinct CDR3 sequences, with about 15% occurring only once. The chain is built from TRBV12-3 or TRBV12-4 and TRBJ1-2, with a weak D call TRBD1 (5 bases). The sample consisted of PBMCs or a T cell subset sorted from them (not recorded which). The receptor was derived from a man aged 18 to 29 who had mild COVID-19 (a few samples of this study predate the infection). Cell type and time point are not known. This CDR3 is CASSLGGQNYGYTF. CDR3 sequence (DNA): TGTGCCAGCAGTTTAGGGGGCCAGAACTATGGCTACACCTTC.